The TCR beta chain described here comes from a study of T-cell memory formation after mild COVID-19. The V end was cut by 3 bases, the J end by 6 bases, with 5 bases between. This CDR3 has 10 amino acids. Germline V gene data show CDR1 as DFQATT and CDR2 as SNEGSKA (reference sequence). Via MiXCR, TCRdb re-called the 5' RACE reads, giving one row per CDR3 protein. The sample yields over 300,000 distinct CDR3 sequences, roughly 19% seen once. Sequencing used PBMCs or a T cell subset sorted from them (not recorded which). This chain uses TRBV20-1 with TRBJ1-1; D not certain. This TCR was recovered from a man aged 18 to 29 who had mild COVID-19 (a few samples of this study predate the infection). Cell type and time point are not known. The CDR3, as DNA: TGCAGTGCTAGTGAGGCTGAAGCTTTCTTT. Its protein is CSASEAEAFF.